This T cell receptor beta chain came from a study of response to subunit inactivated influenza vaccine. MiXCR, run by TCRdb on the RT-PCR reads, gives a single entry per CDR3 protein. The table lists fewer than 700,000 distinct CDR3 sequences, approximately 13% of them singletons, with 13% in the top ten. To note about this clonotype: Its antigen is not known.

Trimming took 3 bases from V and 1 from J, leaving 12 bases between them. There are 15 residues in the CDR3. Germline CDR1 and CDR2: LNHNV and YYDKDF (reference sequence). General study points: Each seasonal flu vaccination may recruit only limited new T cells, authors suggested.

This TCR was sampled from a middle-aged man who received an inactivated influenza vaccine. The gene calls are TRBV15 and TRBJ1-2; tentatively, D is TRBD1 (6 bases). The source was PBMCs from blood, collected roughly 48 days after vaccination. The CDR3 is CATSREDSSNYGYTF. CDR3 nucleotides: TGTGCCACCAGCAGGGAGGACAGTAGTAACTATGGCTACACCTTC.